One and the same sample provided the 30 T cell receptor beta chains below, sequenced in a study of control samples from healthy donors and cancer patients. Data came from immunoSEQ multiplex PCR; TCRdb stores just in-frame clones and leaves some out. The sample has about 120,000 clones, roughly 93% seen once. The sample comprised blood. The receptors derive from a man aged 25 to 40 in good health.

The chain uses TRBV7-6 and TRBJ2-1; 7 positions match TRBD1. Germline lookup yields CDR1 SGHVS and CDR2 FNYEAQ. The ends lost 5 bases at V and 0 bases at J; junction bases unmatched: 4. The CDR3 consists of 15 residues. The CDR3 loop reads CASSLDRSSYNEQFF. DNA for the CDR3: TGTGCCAGCAGCCTGGACAGGAGCTCCTACAATGAGCAGTTCTTC.

The J gene is TRBJ2-5, the V gene TRBV9; no reliable D call. V dropped 4 bases and J dropped 3 bases, with 13 bases sitting between them. The germline CDR1 and CDR2 sequences are SGDLS and YYNGEE. The CDR3 contains 14 residues. CDR3 amino acids: CASSPPGAEETQYF. CDR3 nucleotide sequence: TGTGCCAGCAGCCCTCCTGGAGCAGAAGAGACCCAGTACTTC.

This clone was picked up one time. The V call is TRBV25-1, the J call TRBJ1-5; possibly TRBD1 for D (5 bases). The CDR3 has 12 residues. Trimming stripped 2 bases from V and 9 bases from J, with 8 bases between. Germline CDR1 reads MGHDK; CDR2 reads SYGVNS. Here the CDR3 reads CASSEQGGPQHF. Here the CDR3 DNA reads TGTGCCAGCAGTGAACAGGGAGGGCCCCAGCATTTT. The variable domain in full, completed from reference TRBV25-1 and TRBJ1-5, reads EADIYQTPRYLVIGTGKKITLECSQTMGHDKMYWYQQDPGMELHLIHYSYGVNSTEKGDLSSESTVSRIRTEHFPLTLESARPSHTSQYLCASSEQGGPQHFGDGTRLSIL.

This clone was recorded once. The rearrangement links TRBV7-9 to TRBJ1-2; 8 bases map to TRBD1. V dropped 5 bases and J dropped 6; count of bases not matched to a gene: 5. CDR1 is SEHNR and CDR2 is FQNEAQ in the germline V gene (reference sequence). The CDR3 runs to 13 residues. The CDR3 here is CASSPGQGDGYTF. CDR3 nucleotide sequence: TGTGCCAGCAGCCCCGGACAGGGTGATGGCTACACCTTC. Supplemented by reference TRBV7-9 and TRBJ1-2, the full variable domain reads DTGVSQNPRHKITKRGQNVTFRCDPISEHNRLYWYRQTLGQGPEFLTYFQNEAQLEKSRLLSDRFSAERPKGSFSTLEIQRTEQGDSAMYLCASSPGQGDGYTFGSGTRLTVV.

This sequence joins TRBV7-3 and TRBJ2-7, with D unresolved. CDR3 size: 13 residues. The V end lost 11 bases, the J end lost 1 base, and 15 bases lay between the germline ends. Germline CDR1 SGHTA, CDR2 FQGTGA. The CDR3 DNA follows: TGTGCCGGTACAGTGAGACTTTCCTACGAGCAGTACTTC. Its protein is CAGTVRLSYEQYF.

The V call is TRBV6-5, the J call TRBJ2-7; D possibly matches TRBD1 or TRBD2 (5 bases each). CDR1 is MNHEY, CDR2 SVGAGI, per germline. Trimming stripped 7 bases from V and 3 bases from J, with 10 bases between. The CDR3 totals 12 residues. CDR3: CASTGASYEQYF. Here the CDR3 DNA reads TGTGCCAGCACCGGGGCAAGCTACGAGCAGTACTTC.

This rearrangement joins TRBV6-5 to TRBJ1-2; TRBD1 is a possible D gene (5 bases). The CDR3 is 15 residues long. V lost 0 bases to trimming and J lost 4 bases, with 12 bases between them. CDR1 MNHEY and CDR2 SVGAGI come from the germline V gene. CDR3: CASSYSAGSGYGYTF. The CDR3 bases are TGTGCCAGCAGTTACTCGGCAGGGTCGGGCTATGGCTACACCTTC.

This clone was observed a single time. V and J are TRBV6-6 and TRBJ1-1; D remains ambiguous. The V gene's germline CDR1 is MNHNY and CDR2 SVGAGI (reference sequence). The CDR3 totals 14 residues. V was shortened by 0 bases and J by 0 bases, with 5 bases between the two germline ends. The CDR3 region is CASSYSKVNTEAFF. The CDR3, as DNA: TGTGCCAGCAGTTACTCGAAAGTGAACACTGAAGCTTTCTTT.

This clone was recorded once. V gene TRBV2 combines with J gene TRBJ1-2; TRBD1 is a possible D gene (5 bases). V lost 2 bases, J lost 4 bases, and 14 bases lay in between. CDR1 is SNHLY and CDR2 is FYNNEI in the germline V gene. The CDR3 runs 15 residues. CDR3 in amino acids: CASSERGLTLYGYTF. The CDR3 nucleotides are TGTGCCAGCAGTGAAAGGGGCCTTACCCTCTATGGCTACACCTTC.

The chain has TRBV5-6 and TRBJ1-2; tentatively, D is TRBD1 (5 bases). This CDR3 spans 17 amino acids. Germline CDR1 is SGHDT and CDR2 is YYEEEE. V dropped 4 bases and J dropped 6 bases, with 25 bases sitting between them. In DNA form, the CDR3 reads TGTGCCAGCAGCCCACCGGGGGGTGGAGGCGTGGACCATGGCTACACCTTC. Protein sequence: CASSPPGGGGVDHGYTF.

The rearrangement uses TRBV19 and TRBJ2-6, with D perhaps TRBD1 or TRBD2 (5 bases each). CDR3 size: 15 residues. Germline CDR1 and CDR2: LNHDA and SQIVND (reference sequence). Trimming took off 3 bases at V and 4 bases at J, with 10 bases between the two ends. As DNA, the CDR3 is TGTGCCAGTAGTATCCCCGGGGCCGGGGCCAACGTCCTGACTTTC. Residues: CASSIPGAGANVLTF.

The rearrangement uses TRBV6-2 or TRBV6-3 and TRBJ1-2; 7 bases match TRBD1. CDR1 is MNHEY, CDR2 SVGEGT, per germline. V dropped 4 bases and J dropped 5; count of bases not matched to a gene: 4. The CDR3 spans 13 residues. CDR3 protein: CASSWGTVYGYTF. CDR3 DNA sequence: TGTGCCAGCAGTTGGGGGACAGTTTATGGCTACACCTTC.

This clone has only one observation. The chain carries TRBV27 and TRBJ1-6; perhaps TRBD1 as D (5 bases). The CDR3 loop spans 15 amino acids. Germline CDR1 and CDR2: MNHEY and SMNVEV (reference sequence). Trimming shortened V by 10 bases and J by 9 bases, and 22 bases separated the two germline ends. The CDR3: CATSPSRRAISPLHF. The CDR3 DNA reads as TGTGCCACCAGCCCCAGCCGCAGGGCCATTTCACCCCTCCACTTT.

The rearrangement links TRBV2 to TRBJ1-4; 9 positions agree with TRBD1. Germline V gene lookup returns CDR1 SNHLY and CDR2 FYNNEI. CDR3 length: 15 residues. V trimming: 7 bases; J trimming: 3 bases; junction bases outside the gene matches: 6. The CDR3 region has the DNA TGTGCCAGCACTCCCCGGGACAGGGCTAATGAAAAACTGTTTTTT. It codes for CASTPRDRANEKLFF.

The chain links TRBV6-5 to TRBJ2-7; perhaps D is TRBD1 or TRBD2 (5 bases each). The CDR3 runs 13 residues. Germline values: CDR1 MNHEY, CDR2 SVGAGI. The V gene lost 7 bases and the J gene lost 0 bases, with 10 bases spanning the gap. The CDR3, as DNA: TGTGCCAGCAACGGGGCCCACTCCTACGAGCAGTACTTC. This encodes CASNGAHSYEQYF.

The rearrangement joins TRBV24-1 to TRBJ2-2; TRBD1 agrees at 9 bases. Germline V gene data show CDR1 as KGHDR and CDR2 as SFDVKD. CDR3 size: 18 residues. Trimming removed 3 bases from V and 4 bases from J; junction bases left unmatched: 11. In DNA, the CDR3 is TGTGCCACCAGTGATGATACAGGGGGCGAGGATGGCACCGGGGAGCTGTTTTTT. Translating gives CATSDDTGGEDGTGELFF.

The chain carries TRBV10-3 and TRBJ1-5; D remains ambiguous. Per germline, CDR1 ENHRY and CDR2 SYGVKD. The CDR3 runs 13 residues. The V end was cut by 3 bases, the J end by 2 bases, with 5 bases between. CDR3 sequence: CAISDQRNQPQHF. CDR3 coding DNA: TGTGCCATCAGTGACCAACGCAATCAGCCCCAGCATTTT.

V is TRBV19 and J is TRBJ2-1, with D possibly being TRBD1 or TRBD2 (5 bases each). Trimming removed 5 bases from V and 5 bases from J, with 13 bases in between. Germline CDR1 LNHDA, CDR2 SQIVND (reference sequence). The CDR3 runs 14 residues. In DNA, the CDR3 is TGTGCCAGTAGTCCGGGACCAGCAAACAATGAGCAGTTCTTC. Translation: CASSPGPANNEQFF.

The chain joins TRBV7-2 to TRBJ1-5; D unresolved. The V end was cut by 2 bases, the J end by 4 bases, with 6 bases between. There are 13 residues in the CDR3. CDR1 SGHTA and CDR2 FQGNSA come from the germline V gene. This CDR3 is CASSLFGNQPQHF. The CDR3 DNA sequence: TGTGCCAGCAGCTTATTTGGAAATCAGCCCCAGCATTTT.

The chain employs TRBV7-9 and TRBJ2-6; unclear D gene. CDR1 and CDR2 (germline): SEHNR, FQNEAQ (reference sequence). The ends were cut back, 7 bases at V and 0 bases at J, with 4 bases in the middle. The CDR3 length is 13 residues. This CDR3 is CASIGSGANVLTF. CDR3 sequence (DNA): TGTGCCAGCATCGGCTCTGGGGCCAACGTCCTGACTTTC.

The J gene is TRBJ2-3, the V gene TRBV28, with no clear D. Per germline, CDR1 MDHEN and CDR2 SYDVKM. V was cut by 5 bases and J by 3 bases, with 18 bases left in between. The CDR3 runs 16 residues. The CDR3 DNA reads as TGTGCCAGCAGTACACGTGTGGGCCCCAGGACAGATACGCAGTATTTT. This translates into CASSTRVGPRTDTQYF.

The chain's CDR3 is CASRQGSSYEQYF. DNA for the CDR3: TGTGCCAGCCGACAGGGGAGCTCCTACGAGCAGTACTTC. The chain carries TRBV28 and TRBJ2-7, with 8 nucleotides matching TRBD1. Germline V gives CDR1 MDHEN, CDR2 SYDVKM. CDR3 length: 13 residues. The trim removed 8 bases at V and 0 bases at J, leaving 3 bases unmatched. Using reference TRBV28 and TRBJ2-7 for the parts outside the CDR3, the full variable domain is DVKVTQSSRYLVKRTGEKVFLECVQDMDHENMFWYRQDPGLGLRLIYFSYDVKMKEKGDIPEGYSVSREKKERFSLILESASTNQTSMYLCASRQGSSYEQYFGPGTRLTVT.

The sample holds a few counts of this clone. V gene TRBV5-6 combines with J gene TRBJ1-4; D not resolved. Germline V gives CDR1 SGHDT, CDR2 YYEEEE. The CDR3 runs 14 residues. Trimming removed 0 bases from V and 8 bases from J, with 11 bases in between. CDR3: CASSLGPSTEKLFF. CDR3 DNA sequence: TGTGCCAGCAGCTTGGGGCCATCGACAGAAAAACTGTTTTTT. Full variable domain (remainder filled in from reference TRBV5-6 and TRBJ1-4): DAGVTQSPTHLIKTRGQQVTLRCSPKSGHDTVSWYQQALGQGPQFIFQYYEEEERQRGNFPDRFSGHQFPNYSSELNVNALLLGDSALYLCASSLGPSTEKLFFGSGTQLSVL.

This chain joins TRBV7-9 and TRBJ1-2, with 8 nucleotides matching TRBD1. V lost 4 bases, J lost 6 bases, and 10 bases stayed unmatched. Looked up from germline, CDR1 is SEHNR and CDR2 is FQNEAQ (reference sequence). The CDR3 has 15 amino acids. CDR3 DNA sequence: TGTGCCAGCAGCTCCAACCGGGACAGGAGGAATGGCTACACCTTC. This gives the protein CASSSNRDRRNGYTF.

This clone was picked up one time. The CDR3 coding sequence is TGTGCCAGTAGCCTGACATCCTATAGCAATCAGCCCCAGCATTTT. Its protein is CASSLTSYSNQPQHF. The chain uses TRBV19 and TRBJ1-5, with unresolved D. With 6 bases removed from V and 0 bases from J, the gap between germline ends came to 12 bases. From germline, CDR1 is LNHDA and CDR2 SQIVND (reference sequence). CDR3 length: 15 amino acids.

Only one count was recorded for this clone. The chain is built from TRBV19 and TRBJ1-5, with D possibly TRBD1 on 5 matching bases. The CDR3 has 14 amino acids. The germline V gene has CDR1 LNHDA and CDR2 SQIVND (reference sequence). The V end was cut by 1 base, the J end by 5 bases, with 9 bases between. CDR3 sequence (DNA): TGTGCCAGTAGTATAGCCAGGGTGTATCAGCCCCAGCATTTT. Protein sequence: CASSIARVYQPQHF.

This rearrangement joins TRBV25-1 to TRBJ2-1; 11 bases fit TRBD1. This CDR3 has 17 residues. Looked up from germline, CDR1 is MGHDK and CDR2 is SYGVNS. The V gene end was trimmed by 3 bases and the J gene end by 9 bases; junction bases not matched to a gene: 13. Written as DNA, the CDR3 is TGTGCCAGCAGTGACGAACGAGTTATGGGACAGGGGGTTGAGCAGTTCTTC. Translated: CASSDERVMGQGVEQFF. The whole variable domain, filled in from reference TRBV25-1 and TRBJ2-1, reads EADIYQTPRYLVIGTGKKITLECSQTMGHDKMYWYQQDPGMELHLIHYSYGVNSTEKGDLSSESTVSRIRTEHFPLTLESARPSHTSQYLCASSDERVMGQGVEQFFGPGTRLTVL.

The V gene is TRBV7-6, the J gene TRBJ2-5; possibly TRBD2 for D (5 bases). The V end was cut by 0 bases, the J end by 2 bases, with 13 bases between. The length of the CDR3 is 16 residues. Germline CDR1 and CDR2: SGHVS and FNYEAQ. In nucleotides, the CDR3 is TGTGCCAGCAGCTTAGCTCCTTACCCGGGGCAAGAGACCCAGTACTTC. Its translation is CASSLAPYPGQETQYF.

J is TRBJ1-6 and V is TRBV27; D is unresolved. The CDR3 has 13 amino acids. The germline V and J ends were trimmed by 6 bases and 4 bases, with 7 bases remaining between them. Per germline, CDR1 MNHEY and CDR2 SMNVEV (reference sequence). The CDR3 DNA is TGTGCCAGCAGCTTTACTTATAATTCACCCCTCCACTTT. Protein: CASSFTYNSPLHF.

The J gene is TRBJ1-5, the V gene TRBV6-5, with 7 bases that match TRBD1. This CDR3 spans 15 amino acids. J was trimmed by 9 bases and V by 5 bases; bases with no gene match: 13. Germline CDR1 and CDR2: MNHEY and SVGAGI. The CDR3 DNA is TGTGCCAGCAGTCCTAGTGGGACAGCTTGGTGGCCCCAGCATTTT. Its translation: CASSPSGTAWWPQHF.